The next 16 T cell receptor beta chains were all read from a single sample in a study of control samples from healthy donors and cancer patients. The repertoire was sequenced with immunoSEQ multiplex PCR; TCRdb's copy has only in-frame clones and lacks some. In the table there are roughly 120,000 clones, about nine tenths of which are singletons. The specimen sequenced was blood. These receptors were obtained from a man aged 35-49 years in good health.

The chain recombines TRBV9 with TRBJ2-1; possible D gene TRBD2, 7 bases. This CDR3 is built from 16 residues. Trimming took off 4 bases at V and 9 bases at J, with 23 bases between the two ends. Germline CDR1 SGDLS, CDR2 YYNGEE. In nucleotides, the CDR3 is TGTGCCAGCAGCCCCCTCGGCGGGGGCGGGAATGGTGAGCAGTTCTTC. Amino acid sequence: CASSPLGGGGNGEQFF.

This chain uses TRBV28 with TRBJ1-2, with 7 nucleotides matching TRBD1. V lost 7 bases to trimming and J lost 3 bases; unmatched junction nucleotides: 5. In germline, CDR1 is MDHEN, CDR2 SYDVKM. The CDR3 consists of 13 residues. In nucleotides, the CDR3 is TGTGCCAGCACCTTGGGGACAGACTATGGCTACACCTTC. It is translated as CASTLGTDYGYTF.

The chain combines TRBV18 with TRBJ2-3, with D unresolved. V was cut by 2 bases and J by 3 bases, with 12 bases left in between. The germline V gene has CDR1 KGHSH and CDR2 LQKENI. The CDR3 has 15 amino acids. DNA for the CDR3: TGTGCCAGCTCACCATCTCTTTCGCAGACAGATACGCAGTATTTT. Translating it yields CASSPSLSQTDTQYF.

The rearrangement uses TRBV20-1 and TRBJ1-6, with a weak D call TRBD1 (5 bases). The CDR3 covers 12 residues. Germline V gene data show CDR1 as DFQATT and CDR2 as SNEGSKA (reference sequence). The V and J ends lost 3 bases and 10 bases respectively, with 10 bases between them. CDR3 protein: CSASRQGSPLHF. The CDR3 DNA is TGCAGTGCTAGTAGGCAGGGCTCACCCCTCCACTTT.

The CDR3 region is CASSQVSCARHTEAFF. In DNA, the CDR3 is TGTGCCAGCAGCCAAGTATCTTGTGCCCGGCACACTGAAGCTTTCTTT. This sequence joins TRBV3-1 (or the pseudogene TRBV3-2) and TRBJ1-1; D gene ambiguous. This CDR3 contains 16 residues. The V gene lost 1 base and the J gene lost 3 bases, with 15 bases spanning the gap. CDR1 LGHDT and CDR2 YNNKEL come from the germline V gene (reference sequence).

This sequence joins TRBV4-3 and TRBJ2-7, with 9 bases matching TRBD2. Germline-derived CDR1 and CDR2 are LGHNA and YSLEER. The CDR3 totals 17 residues. Trimming removed 1 base from V and 1 base from J; junction bases left unmatched: 8. The CDR3: CASSQARSGGRSYEQYF. CDR3 DNA sequence: TGCGCCAGCAGCCAAGCAAGGAGCGGGGGGAGGTCCTACGAGCAGTACTTC.

This chain uses TRBV24-1 with TRBJ2-2; tentatively, D is TRBD1 (7 bases). The length of the CDR3 is 15 residues. Germline CDR1 reads KGHDR; CDR2 reads SFDVKD. V shed 2 bases and J shed 5 bases, with 11 bases lying between them. The DNA of the CDR3 is TGTGCCACCAGTGATTGGAGGGGGCGGACCGGGGAGCTGTTTTTT. Amino acid sequence: CATSDWRGRTGELFF.

The rearrangement uses TRBV24-1 and TRBJ2-3, with 7 positions matching TRBD2. Germline V gene data show CDR1 as KGHDR and CDR2 as SFDVKD. V lost 4 bases, J lost 7 bases, and 4 bases stayed unmatched. This CDR3 is built from 13 residues. The CDR3 DNA is TGTGCCACCAGTGAGAGTAGCGGGTATACGCAGTATTTT. It encodes CATSESSGYTQYF.

This clone was observed a few times. The chain uses TRBV7-9 and TRBJ2-7; D not certain. Trimming pared 3 bases from V and 6 bases from J, leaving 15 bases between. Germline lookup yields CDR1 SEHNR and CDR2 FQNEAQ (reference sequence). The CDR3 contains 14 residues. The chain's CDR3 is CASSFPGEASEQYF. The DNA for the CDR3 is TGTGCCAGCAGCTTCCCCGGTGAAGCTTCCGAGCAGTACTTC.

This sequence joins TRBV2 and TRBJ2-1, with 16 bases that match TRBD2. V shed 6 bases and J 4 bases; nucleotides not matched to a gene: 9. In germline, CDR1 is SNHLY, CDR2 FYNNEI. The CDR3 contains 18 residues. CDR3 sequence reads: CASRRTGTSGGGYNEQFF. The CDR3, as DNA: TGTGCCAGCAGAAGAACCGGGACTAGCGGGGGGGGATACAATGAGCAGTTCTTC.

The chain has TRBV11-3 and TRBJ1-1; D ambiguous. V was shortened by 5 bases and J by 1 base, with 8 bases between the two germline ends. Germline V gene lookup returns CDR1 SGHNT and CDR2 YENEEA. The CDR3 spans 13 residues. In nucleotides, the CDR3 is TGTGCCAGCAGCCCCCGGGAGAACACTGAAGCTTTCTTT. As protein: CASSPRENTEAFF.

The chain links TRBV2 to TRBJ2-2; 7 bases fit TRBD1. The CDR3 runs 14 residues. Germline V gene lookup returns CDR1 SNHLY and CDR2 FYNNEI. J was trimmed by 6 bases and V by 6 bases; bases with no gene match: 7. DNA for the CDR3: TGTGCCAGCAGGGACGACAGGGTCTCCGGGGAGCTGTTTTTT. Amino acids: CASRDDRVSGELFF. The full variable domain, completed using reference TRBV2 and TRBJ2-2, is EPEVTQTPSHQVTQMGQEVILRCVPISNHLYFYWYRQILGQKVEFLVSFYNNEISEKSEIFDDQFSVERPDGSNFTLKIRSTKLEDSAMYFCASRDDRVSGELFFGEGSRLTVL.

The genes are TRBV30 and TRBJ1-1, with 9 positions matching TRBD1. Germline V gives CDR1 GTSNPN, CDR2 SVGIG (reference sequence). J lost 0 bases, V lost 4 bases, and 9 bases had no gene match. The CDR3 runs to 16 residues. This chain's CDR3 is CAWKIGTGNMNTEAFF. The CDR3 DNA sequence: TGTGCCTGGAAGATCGGGACAGGGAACATGAACACTGAAGCTTTCTTT. The full variable domain, completed using reference TRBV30 and TRBJ1-1, is SQTIHQWPATLVQPVGSPLSLECTVEGTSNPNLYWYRQAAGRGLQLLFYSVGIGQISSEVPQNLSASRPQDRQFILSSKKLLLSDSGFYLCAWKIGTGNMNTEAFFGQGTRLTVV.

This clone occurred a few times. V and J are TRBV10-3 and TRBJ2-7; D may be TRBD2 (5 bases). Trimming stripped 10 bases from V and 3 bases from J, with 25 bases between. In germline, CDR1 is ENHRY, CDR2 SYGVKD. This CDR3 region has 16 residues. The CDR3 DNA follows: TGTGCCACCGCACGGCCCCCCGGCGGGTTAGACTACGAGCAGTACTTC. Encoded protein: CATARPPGGLDYEQYF.

The chain uses TRBV15 and TRBJ1-4; 12 nucleotides line up with TRBD1. CDR1 is LNHNV and CDR2 is YYDKDF in the germline V gene (reference sequence). This CDR3 comprises 18 residues. Unmatched junction bases numbered 9, after V lost 0 bases and J lost 7 bases. CDR3 nucleotides: TGTGCCACCAGCAGAGAGGGACAGGGGGCGTTTTCTGGTGAAAAACTGTTTTTT. It yields the protein CATSREGQGAFSGEKLFF.

J is TRBJ2-3 and V is TRBV24-1; D is unclear. Trimming took off 4 bases at V and 4 bases at J, with 8 bases between the two ends. The CDR3 is 13 residues long. The germline V gene has CDR1 KGHDR and CDR2 SFDVKD. The CDR3 spells CATSEDLPDTQYF. The CDR3, as DNA: TGTGCCACCAGTGAAGATTTGCCAGATACGCAGTATTTT.